Listed below are T cell receptor beta chains from one sample, sequenced in a study of metastatic and nonmetastatic thyroid tumors. TCRdb reanalyzed the PCR reads with MiXCR. The repertoire holds 25,000 to 35,000 clones, with roughly 15% as singletons. Specimen: blood. All receptors derive from a female donor with papillary thyroid cancer or a benign thyroid nodule (not recorded which). Some clones in this sample may be carry-over from other donors' samples. Both conserved end residues are part of each CDR3. The order of the fields is CDR3 DNA, CDR3 protein, V gene, J gene, clone size, D gene. The D gene is left open where the match is weak. Clone sizes are given selectively: once, few, many, or a class where the clone is expanded.

CDR3 DNA: TGTGCCAGCTTGGGACTAGCGGCCTCCTACGAGCAGTACTTC
CDR3 protein: CASLGLAASYEQYF
V gene: TRBV2
J gene: TRBJ2-7
clone size: many
D gene: TRBD2

CDR3 DNA: TGTGCCACCAGCAGAAGGGACAGTCGACACAATGAGCAGTTCTTC
CDR3 protein: CATSRRDSRHNEQFF
V gene: TRBV15
J gene: TRBJ2-1
clone size: many
D gene: TRBD1

CDR3 DNA: TGTGCCAGCAGCGTGGACAGGGGGGTGGATTCACCCCTCCACTTT
CDR3 protein: CASSVDRGVDSPLHF
V gene: TRBV7-9
J gene: TRBJ1-6
clone size: many
D gene: TRBD1

CDR3 DNA: TGTGCCAGCAGTTTAGTTTACTCTAGTTCTGGCCTCATCACAGATACACAGTATTTT
CDR3 protein: CASSLVYSSSGLITDTQYF
V gene: TRBV28
J gene: TRBJ2-3
clone size: NA
D gene: NA

CDR3 DNA: TGTGCCAGCAGCCTAGGGCTGGAGGTTACCTACGAGCAGTACTTC
CDR3 protein: CASSLGLEVTYEQYF
V gene: TRBV7-2
J gene: TRBJ2-7
clone size: NA
D gene: NA

CDR3 DNA: TGTGCCAGCAGCTTACGTAGCGGCACAGATACGCAGTATTTT
CDR3 protein: CASSLRSGTDTQYF
V gene: TRBV11-1
J gene: TRBJ2-3
clone size: many
D gene: NA

CDR3 DNA: TGCGCCAGCAGCCAAGATATGCGCAGATGGAACTATGGCTACACCTTC
CDR3 protein: CASSQDMRRWNYGYTF
V gene: TRBV4-1
J gene: TRBJ1-2
clone size: few
D gene: NA

CDR3 DNA: TGTGCCAGCAGCCTAAGACCGTTT
CDR3 protein: CASSLRPF
V gene: TRBV9
J gene: TRBJ1-3
clone size: many
D gene: NA

CDR3 DNA: TGTGCCAGCAGCTTAAGGGGCGAGACCCAGTACTTC
CDR3 protein: CASSLRGETQYF
V gene: TRBV7-9
J gene: TRBJ2-5
clone size: many
D gene: NA

CDR3 DNA: TGTGCCAGCAGTTTATCCGGGAGGGGACTCGAGCAGTACTTC
CDR3 protein: CASSLSGRGLEQYF
V gene: TRBV28
J gene: TRBJ2-7
clone size: medium-sized
D gene: TRBD2

CDR3 DNA: TGTGCCAGCAGCTTCACGTTAGATCAGCCCCAGCATTTT
CDR3 protein: CASSFTLDQPQHF
V gene: TRBV7-3
J gene: TRBJ1-5
clone size: few
D gene: NA

CDR3 DNA: TGCGCCAGCAGCCAACCCTGGAGGGTTGACAGGGGGAACACTGAAGCTTTCTTT
CDR3 protein: CASSQPWRVDRGNTEAFF
V gene: TRBV4-1
J gene: TRBJ1-1
clone size: many
D gene: TRBD1

CDR3 DNA: TGTGCCACCAGTGATTCTAAGGCGTCCTACGAGCAGTACTTC
CDR3 protein: CATSDSKASYEQYF
V gene: TRBV24-1
J gene: TRBJ2-7
clone size: medium-sized
D gene: NA

CDR3 DNA: TGTGCCATCAGTGTCGGAGAGTACGGCTACACCTTC
CDR3 protein: CAISVGEYGYTF
V gene: TRBV28
J gene: TRBJ1-2
clone size: few
D gene: NA

CDR3 DNA: TGCGCCAGCAGTCAAATGGGGGGACCCGGGGAGCTGTTTTTT
CDR3 protein: CASSQMGGPGELFF
V gene: TRBV10-1
J gene: TRBJ2-2
clone size: medium-sized
D gene: NA

CDR3 DNA: TGTGCCAGCAGTACAGGATTAGCAGGGAACATTCAGTACTTC
CDR3 protein: CASSTGLAGNIQYF
V gene: TRBV27
J gene: TRBJ2-4
clone size: many
D gene: NA

CDR3 DNA: TGCAGTGCCCCTCGGGACAGGGGGCTCGAGCAGTACTTC
CDR3 protein: CSAPRDRGLEQYF
V gene: TRBV20-1
J gene: TRBJ2-7
clone size: many
D gene: TRBD1

CDR3 DNA: TGTGCCAGCAGCTTAGTGCGGGGGGGCAGCACCGGGGAGCTGTTTTTT
CDR3 protein: CASSLVRGGSTGELFF
V gene: TRBV7-3
J gene: TRBJ2-2
clone size: few
D gene: TRBD2

CDR3 DNA: TGCAGTGCTAGAGAGAGGCGAAATGAGCAGTTCTTC
CDR3 protein: CSARERRNEQFF
V gene: TRBV20-1
J gene: TRBJ2-1
clone size: many
D gene: NA

CDR3 DNA: TGTGCCAGCAGTGCAGCCTCCGGGGTGGAGCCCTACGAGCAGTACTTC
CDR3 protein: CASSAASGVEPYEQYF
V gene: TRBV27
J gene: TRBJ2-7
clone size: few
D gene: NA

CDR3 DNA: TGTGCCAGCGTAGGGGGGGCTGGCACTGAAGCTTTCTTT
CDR3 protein: CASVGGAGTEAFF
V gene: TRBV3-1
J gene: TRBJ1-1
clone size: many
D gene: NA

CDR3 DNA: TGTGCCAGTAGTATGCGCGATGAGCAGTTCTTC
CDR3 protein: CASSMRDEQFF
V gene: TRBV19
J gene: TRBJ2-1
clone size: many
D gene: NA

CDR3 DNA: TGTGCCAGTAGTGATACAGGGGCCACTAATGAAAAACTGTTTTTT
CDR3 protein: CASSDTGATNEKLFF
V gene: TRBV19
J gene: TRBJ1-4
clone size: NA
D gene: TRBD1

CDR3 DNA: TGTGCCAGCAGCTCACCGGGACAGGGAAGCTCACCCCTCCACTTT
CDR3 protein: CASSSPGQGSSPLHF
V gene: TRBV11-2
J gene: TRBJ1-6
clone size: NA
D gene: TRBD1

CDR3 DNA: TGCGCCAGCAGTGACGGGAGCGGAGGCACAGATACGCAGTATTTT
CDR3 protein: CASSDGSGGTDTQYF
V gene: TRBV10-1
J gene: TRBJ2-3
clone size: many
D gene: NA

CDR3 DNA: TGTGCCAGCAGTACTGGGGACAGGAGTTTCACAGATACGCAGTATTTT
CDR3 protein: CASSTGDRSFTDTQYF
V gene: TRBV6-1
J gene: TRBJ2-3
clone size: medium-sized
D gene: TRBD1

CDR3 DNA: TGCAGCGTTGTGGGCCCGCAGGGTAGGTGGGGCTACGAGCAGTACTTC
CDR3 protein: CSVVGPQGRWGYEQYF
V gene: TRBV29-1
J gene: TRBJ2-7
clone size: many
D gene: NA